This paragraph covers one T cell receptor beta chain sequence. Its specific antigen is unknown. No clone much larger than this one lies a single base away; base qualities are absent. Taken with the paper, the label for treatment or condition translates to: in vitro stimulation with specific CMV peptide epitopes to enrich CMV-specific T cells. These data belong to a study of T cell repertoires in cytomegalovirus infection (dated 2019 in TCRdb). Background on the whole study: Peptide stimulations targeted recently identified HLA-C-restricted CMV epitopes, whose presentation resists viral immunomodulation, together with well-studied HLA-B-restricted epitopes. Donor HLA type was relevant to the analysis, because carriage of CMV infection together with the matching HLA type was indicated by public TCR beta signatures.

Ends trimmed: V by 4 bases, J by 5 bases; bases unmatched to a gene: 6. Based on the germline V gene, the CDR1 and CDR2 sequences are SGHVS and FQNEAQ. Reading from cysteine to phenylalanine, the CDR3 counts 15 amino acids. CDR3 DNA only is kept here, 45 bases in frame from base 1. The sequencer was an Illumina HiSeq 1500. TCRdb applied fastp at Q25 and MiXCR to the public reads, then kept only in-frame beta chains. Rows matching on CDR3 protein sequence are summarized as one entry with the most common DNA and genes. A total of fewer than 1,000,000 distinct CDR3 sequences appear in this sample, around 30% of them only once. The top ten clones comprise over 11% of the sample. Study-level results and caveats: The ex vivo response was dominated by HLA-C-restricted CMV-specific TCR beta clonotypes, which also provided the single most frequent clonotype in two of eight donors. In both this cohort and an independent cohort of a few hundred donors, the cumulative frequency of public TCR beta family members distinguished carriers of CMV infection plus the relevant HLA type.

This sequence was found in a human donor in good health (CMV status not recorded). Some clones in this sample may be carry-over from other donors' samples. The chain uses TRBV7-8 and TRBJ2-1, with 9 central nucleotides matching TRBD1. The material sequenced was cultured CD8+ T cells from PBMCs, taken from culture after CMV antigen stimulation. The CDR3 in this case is CASSWGDRAHNEQFF. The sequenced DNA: TGTGCCAGCAGCTGGGGGGACAGGGCACACAATGAGCAGTTCTTC. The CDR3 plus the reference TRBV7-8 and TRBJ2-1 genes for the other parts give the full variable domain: GAGVSQSPRYKVAKRGQDVALRCDPISGHVSLFWYQQALGQGPEFLTYFQNEAQLDKSGLPSDRFFAERPEGSVSTLKIQRTQQEDSAVYLCASSWGDRAHNEQFFGPGTRLTVL.